This T cell receptor beta chain was captured in a study of T-cell reconstitution after alpha-beta-depleted transplantation in children. This clonotype was counted ten times or more. Its specificity is unknown. Regarding the study as a whole: Most T-cell counts and diversity one year after the transplant came from T cells that were newly produced. Some patients owed their high day-60 TCRbeta diversity to surviving recipient T cells and thymic progenitors. Several hundred rapidly expanded clones from non-depleted graft cells reportedly supplied alpha-beta T cells about two months post-transplant.

J lost 3 bases, V lost 3 bases, and 5 bases had no gene match. Germline values: CDR1 SGHDT, CDR2 YYEEEE. CDR3 length: 15 residues. Using unique molecular identifiers, the investigators prepared the TCRbeta library. TCRdb processed the PCR reads anew with MiXCR; each CDR3 protein has one entry. The repertoire consists of around 440,000 distinct CDR3 sequences, with about 10% occurring once and the leading ten covering 2% to 2.5%. The sample in question was PBMCs, obtained before TCRalphabeta/CD19-depleted stem cell transplant. The chain carries TRBV5-6 and TRBJ2-3; 9 bases are a match to TRBD1. The clonotype comes from a child aged 2 to 10 with inherited bone marrow failure, due to receive a stem cell transplant. Written as DNA, the CDR3 is TGTGCCAGCAGCTGGCGGACAGGGGCGACAGATACGCAGTATTTT. Translating gives CASSWRTGATDTQYF.